The present entry profiles one T cell receptor (beta chain) with its context. The antigen remains undetermined. This sample was taken from a study of cytomegalovirus exposure and HLA in healthy donors. Study-wide results and caveats: Other equally common chains were less clonally expanded than HLA-associated TCR beta chains, a later analysis showed. Being indistinguishable, some V segments were excluded, TRBV6-2 and TRBV6-3 among them. TCR sequences were mostly rare, though some public TCRs occurred in many donors. Researchers counted 164 TCR beta chains as cytomegalovirus-associated.

Trimming stripped 4 bases from V and 3 bases from J, with 12 bases between. CDR1 is MGHRA, CDR2 YSYEKL, per germline. CDR3 length: 15 amino acids. Primers included in the PCR were 60 Vbeta and 13 Jbeta primers. The method was immunoSEQ multiplex PCR; TCRdb's version includes in-frame clones alone and lacks a portion of them. The sample records some 180,000 clones, 80% being singletons. The sample comprised PBMCs. The V and J genes are TRBV4-1 and TRBJ2-2, with D maybe TRBD1 (7 bases). This clonotype was sampled from a girl aged 5 to 17 in good health and CMV-seropositive. The CDR3 reads CASSRPGGHTGELFF. DNA of the CDR3: TGCGCCAGCAGCCGCCCAGGGGGGCACACCGGGGAGCTGTTTTTT.